Shown below are 8 T cell receptor beta chains from a single sample sequenced in a study of blood T cell repertoires in COVID-19 (dated by TCRdb to about 2020). Preparation of the library involved the immunoSEQ multiplex PCR assay. Sourced from immuneACCESS, this table was stored by TCRdb with only in-frame sequences that have V and J called. A share of the clones is absent; for the studies checked, an unresolved V gene accounts for under half, and the remainder has no known explanation. The sample has around 70,000 clones on record, 80% to 90% of them singletons. Together, the top ten hold around 4.8% of the sample. Specimen: peripheral blood. These receptor sequences come from an elderly woman with active or convalescent COVID-19.

The chain recombines TRBV3-1 (or the pseudogene TRBV3-2) with TRBJ1-2, with TRBD1 matching 10 bases. The V and J ends lost 4 bases and 3 bases, in that order; junction bases with no gene match: 23. This CDR3 has 21 amino acids. CDR1 and CDR2 from the germline V gene are LGHDT and YNNKEL (reference sequence). The CDR3 nucleotides read TGTGCCAGCAGCCGGGGCAGCCTTGGTGGGACAGGGGTTGTAGAACACTATGGCTACACCTTC. It yields the protein CASSRGSLGGTGVVEHYGYTF.

The chain joins TRBV5-1 to TRBJ2-3; D may be TRBD2 (7 bases). Trimming took off 3 bases at V and 5 bases at J, with 13 bases between the two ends. Per the germline V gene, CDR1 is SGHRS and CDR2 is YFSETQ. The CDR3 runs to 14 residues. In DNA form, the CDR3 reads TGCGCCAGCAGCTCTGCGGGGGCGGGAGATACGCAGTATTTT. Its translation: CASSSAGAGDTQYF.

The rearrangement uses TRBV6-6 and TRBJ2-2; the D gene is possibly TRBD1 (5 bases). This CDR3 has 13 amino acids. Germline V gene data show CDR1 as MNHNY and CDR2 as SVGAGI (reference sequence). The V and J ends lost 6 bases and 6 bases respectively, with 11 bases between them. CDR3 sequence: CASRVRGAGELFF. The CDR3, as DNA: TGTGCCAGCAGGGTTAGGGGTGCCGGGGAGCTGTTTTTT.

J is TRBJ1-2 and V is TRBV5-1; D unresolved. The CDR3 extends over 13 amino acids. V was trimmed by 6 bases and J by 1 base, leaving 10 bases between them. Germline V gene lookup returns CDR1 SGHRS and CDR2 YFSETQ. CDR3 residues: CASKLALNYGYTF. For the CDR3, the DNA is TGCGCCAGCAAGCTCGCCCTTAACTATGGCTACACCTTC.

This clone was seen once. The V and J genes are TRBV28 and TRBJ1-4; TRBD1 agrees at 8 bases. The CDR3 extends over 15 amino acids. CDR1 is MDHEN and CDR2 is SYDVKM in the germline V gene. Germline trimming cut 2 bases from V and 8 bases from J; bases unmatched to any gene: 7. The chain's CDR3 is CASSLHDRGQEKLFF. DNA for the CDR3: TGTGCCAGCAGTTTACATGACAGGGGTCAGGAAAAACTGTTTTTT.

V gene TRBV6-5 combines with J gene TRBJ2-3; 7 positions agree with TRBD1. Germline V gene lookup returns CDR1 MNHEY and CDR2 SVGAGI. The trim removed 10 bases at V and 4 bases at J, leaving 11 bases unmatched. The CDR3 sequence is 14 residues long. DNA of the CDR3: TGTGCCATATCACGAGGGGGCATGGCAGATACGCAGTATTTT. It is translated as CAISRGGMADTQYF.

V and J are TRBV6-6 and TRBJ1-5; D gene unclear. V shed 2 bases and J shed 4 bases, with 9 bases lying between them. This CDR3 comprises 14 residues. The germline V gene encodes CDR1 MNHNY and CDR2 SVGAGI (reference sequence). The CDR3 DNA reads TGTGCCAGCAGTTACACCGGTATTAATCAGCCCCAGCATTTT. This codes for CASSYTGINQPQHF.

This clone was observed once. The chain is built from TRBV30 and TRBJ2-3, with 7 bases identical to TRBD2. The CDR3 runs to 13 residues. From germline, CDR1 is GTSNPN and CDR2 SVGIG (reference sequence). V lost 1 base and J lost 3; bases outside the gene matches: 1. In DNA, the CDR3 is TGTGCCTGGAGTGGCGGGGGAACAGATACGCAGTATTTT. Translating it yields CAWSGGGTDTQYF.